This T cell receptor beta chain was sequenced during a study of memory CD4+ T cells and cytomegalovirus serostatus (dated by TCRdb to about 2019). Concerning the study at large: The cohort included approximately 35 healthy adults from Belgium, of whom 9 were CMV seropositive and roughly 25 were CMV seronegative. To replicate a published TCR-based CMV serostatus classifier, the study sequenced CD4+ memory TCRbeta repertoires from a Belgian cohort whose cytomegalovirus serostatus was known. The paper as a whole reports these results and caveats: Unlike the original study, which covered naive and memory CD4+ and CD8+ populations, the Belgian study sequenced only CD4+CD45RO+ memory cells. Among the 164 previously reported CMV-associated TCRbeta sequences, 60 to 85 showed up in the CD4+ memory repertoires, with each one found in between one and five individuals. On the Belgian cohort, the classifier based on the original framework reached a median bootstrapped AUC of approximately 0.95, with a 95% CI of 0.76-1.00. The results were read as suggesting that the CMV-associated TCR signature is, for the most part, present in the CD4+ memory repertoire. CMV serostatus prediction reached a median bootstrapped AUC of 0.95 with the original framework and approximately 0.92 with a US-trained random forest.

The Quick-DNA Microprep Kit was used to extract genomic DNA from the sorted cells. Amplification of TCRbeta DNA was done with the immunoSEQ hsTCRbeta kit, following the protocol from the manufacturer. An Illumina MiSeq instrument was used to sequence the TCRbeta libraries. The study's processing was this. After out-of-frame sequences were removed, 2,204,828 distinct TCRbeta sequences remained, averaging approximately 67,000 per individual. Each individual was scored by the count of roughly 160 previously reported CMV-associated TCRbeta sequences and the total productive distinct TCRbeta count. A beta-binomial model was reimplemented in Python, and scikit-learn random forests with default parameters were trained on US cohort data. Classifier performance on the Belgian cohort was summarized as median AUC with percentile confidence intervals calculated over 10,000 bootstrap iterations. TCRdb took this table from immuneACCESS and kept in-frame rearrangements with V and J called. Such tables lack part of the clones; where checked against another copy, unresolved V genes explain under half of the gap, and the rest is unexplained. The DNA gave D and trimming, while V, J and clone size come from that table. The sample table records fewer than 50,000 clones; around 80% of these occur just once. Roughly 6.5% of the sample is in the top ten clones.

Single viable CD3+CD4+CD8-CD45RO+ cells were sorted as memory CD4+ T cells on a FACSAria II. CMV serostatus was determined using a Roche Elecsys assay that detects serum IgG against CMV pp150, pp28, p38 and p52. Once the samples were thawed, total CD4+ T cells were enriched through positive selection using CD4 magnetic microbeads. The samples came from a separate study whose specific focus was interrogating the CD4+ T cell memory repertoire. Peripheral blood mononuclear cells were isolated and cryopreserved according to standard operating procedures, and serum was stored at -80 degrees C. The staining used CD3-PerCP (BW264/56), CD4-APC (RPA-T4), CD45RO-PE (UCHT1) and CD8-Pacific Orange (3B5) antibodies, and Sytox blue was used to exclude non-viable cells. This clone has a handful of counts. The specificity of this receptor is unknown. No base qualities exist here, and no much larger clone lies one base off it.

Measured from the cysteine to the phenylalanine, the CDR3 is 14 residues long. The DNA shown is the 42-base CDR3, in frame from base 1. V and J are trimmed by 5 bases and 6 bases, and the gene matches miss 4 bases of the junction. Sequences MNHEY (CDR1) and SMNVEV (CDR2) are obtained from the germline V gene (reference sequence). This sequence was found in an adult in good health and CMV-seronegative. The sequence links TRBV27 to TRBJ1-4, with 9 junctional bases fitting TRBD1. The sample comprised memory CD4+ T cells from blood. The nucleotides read TGTGCCAGCAGTGGAGGACAGGGGCATGAAAAACTGTTTTTT. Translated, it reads CASSGGQGHEKLFF.